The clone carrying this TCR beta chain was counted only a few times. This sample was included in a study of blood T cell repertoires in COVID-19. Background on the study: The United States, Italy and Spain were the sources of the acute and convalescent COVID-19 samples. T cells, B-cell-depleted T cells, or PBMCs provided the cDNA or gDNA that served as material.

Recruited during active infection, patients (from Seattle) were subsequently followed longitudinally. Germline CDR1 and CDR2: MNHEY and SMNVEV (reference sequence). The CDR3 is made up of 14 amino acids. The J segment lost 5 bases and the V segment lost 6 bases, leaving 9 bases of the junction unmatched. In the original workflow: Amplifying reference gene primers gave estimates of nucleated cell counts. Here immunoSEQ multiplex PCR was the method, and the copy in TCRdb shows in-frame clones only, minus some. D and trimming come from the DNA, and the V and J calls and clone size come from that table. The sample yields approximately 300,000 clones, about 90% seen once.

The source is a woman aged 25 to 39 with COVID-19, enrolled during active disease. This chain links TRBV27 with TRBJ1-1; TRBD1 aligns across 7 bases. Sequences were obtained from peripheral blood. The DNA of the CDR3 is TGTGCCAGCAGCTACGATTACAGGGGTACTGAAGCTTTCTTT. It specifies CASSYDYRGTEAFF.